The present T cell receptor (beta chain) was sequenced within a study of cytomegalovirus exposure and HLA in healthy donors. The wider study: Earlier findings included about 120 million unique TCR beta sequences obtained from approximately 170 million T cells.

This CDR3 has 12 amino acids. V shed 8 bases and J shed 8 bases, with 13 bases lying between them. Germline CDR1 and CDR2: MDHEN and SYDVKM. With 60 Vbeta and 13 Jbeta primers, the PCR was carried out. TCRdb's copy holds only in-frame clones and misses some; the assay was immunoSEQ multiplex PCR. The data contain 100,000 to 150,000 clones, about 78% of them singletons. The source is a man aged 45-60 years in good health and CMV-seropositive. The gene calls are TRBV28 and TRBJ2-1; the D gene is possibly TRBD2 (6 bases). Sequencing used PBMCs. The CDR3 DNA sequence: TGTGCCAGCCAGCGGGTGACCCATGAGCAGTTCTTC. Its protein is CASQRVTHEQFF.